This T cell receptor (beta chain) was profiled in a study of regulatory T cells in long-lasting Graves disease. This clonotype occurred many times. Its antigen remains unidentified. The time point is: newly diagnosed GD, antithyroid drugs for less than 3 months. From RNA extracted from PBMCs, the TCR library was made. The germline V gene encodes CDR1 MNHEY and CDR2 SMNVEV (reference sequence). The CDR3 runs 13 residues. Trimming cost V 7 bases and J 2 bases, with 9 bases left between them. Study findings and constraints: The researchers studied only peripheral blood, not thyroid tissue.

Arm-PCR of CDR3 regions and iRepertoire HTBI primers were the basis on which TCR beta libraries were built. TCRdb ran MiXCR on the multiplex PCR reads and lists one entry per CDR3 protein. The table includes hundreds of thousands of distinct CDR3 sequences, about 16% detected once. The same sample was also used in a study of T cells in Graves' hyperthyroidism and ophthalmopathy.

The sample consisted of peripheral blood mononuclear cells (PBMCs), taken at new diagnosis, from a patient treated with antithyroid drugs. The clonotype originates from a woman aged 35-65 years with Graves disease. This chain links TRBV27 with TRBJ1-5, with D tentatively TRBD1 (6 bases). For the CDR3, the DNA is TGTGCCAGCAAGGGGGTGGGCAATCAGCCCCAGCATTTT. Protein: CASKGVGNQPQHF.